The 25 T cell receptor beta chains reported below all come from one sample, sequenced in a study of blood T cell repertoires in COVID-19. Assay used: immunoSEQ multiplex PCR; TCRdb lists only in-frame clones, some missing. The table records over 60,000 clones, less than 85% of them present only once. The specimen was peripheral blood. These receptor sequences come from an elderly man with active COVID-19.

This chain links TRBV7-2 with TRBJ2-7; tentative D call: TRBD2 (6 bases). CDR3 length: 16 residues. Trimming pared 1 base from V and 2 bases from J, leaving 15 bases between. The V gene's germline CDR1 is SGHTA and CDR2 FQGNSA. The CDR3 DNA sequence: TGTGCCAGCAGCTTAGGATCGGGCGGGACGACCTACGAGCAGTACTTC. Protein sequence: CASSLGSGGTTYEQYF.

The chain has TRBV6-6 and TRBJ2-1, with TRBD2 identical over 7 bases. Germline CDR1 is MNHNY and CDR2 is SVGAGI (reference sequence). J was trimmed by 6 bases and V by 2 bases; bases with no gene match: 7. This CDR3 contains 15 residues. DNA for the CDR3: TGTGCCAGCAGTTACCTCCGGGGAGGGAGCAATGAGCAGTTCTTC. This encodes CASSYLRGGSNEQFF.

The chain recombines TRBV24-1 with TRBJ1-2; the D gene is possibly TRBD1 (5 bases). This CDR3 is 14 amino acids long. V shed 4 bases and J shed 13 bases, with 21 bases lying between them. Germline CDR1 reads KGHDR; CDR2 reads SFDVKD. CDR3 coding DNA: TGTGCCACCAGTGACGAAGGGCCCCTGGGGCGGTGCACCTTC. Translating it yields CATSDEGPLGRCTF.

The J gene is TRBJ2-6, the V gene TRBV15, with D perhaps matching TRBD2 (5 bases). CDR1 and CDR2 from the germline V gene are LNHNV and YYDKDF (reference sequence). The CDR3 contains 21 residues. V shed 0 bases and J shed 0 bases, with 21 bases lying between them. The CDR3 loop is CATSRDLPRHPGTSGANVLTF. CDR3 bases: TGTGCCACCAGCAGAGATCTTCCTCGACACCCGGGAACCTCTGGGGCCAACGTCCTGACTTTC. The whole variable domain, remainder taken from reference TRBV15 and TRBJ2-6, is DAMVIQNPRYQVTQFGKPVTLSCSQTLNHNVMYWYQQKSSQAPKLLFHYYDKDFNNEADTPDNFQSRRPNTSFCFLDIRSPGLGDTAMYLCATSRDLPRHPGTSGANVLTFGAGSRLTVL.

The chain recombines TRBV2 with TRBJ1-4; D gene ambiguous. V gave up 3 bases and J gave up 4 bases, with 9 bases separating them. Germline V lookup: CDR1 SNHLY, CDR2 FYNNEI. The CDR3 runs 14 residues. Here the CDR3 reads CASSDWQFNEKLFF. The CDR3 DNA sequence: TGTGCCAGCAGTGACTGGCAGTTTAATGAAAAACTGTTTTTT. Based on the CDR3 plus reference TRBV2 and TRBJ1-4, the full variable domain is EPEVTQTPSHQVTQMGQEVILRCVPISNHLYFYWYRQILGQKVEFLVSFYNNEISEKSEIFDDQFSVERPDGSNFTLKIRSTKLEDSAMYFCASSDWQFNEKLFFGSGTQLSVL.

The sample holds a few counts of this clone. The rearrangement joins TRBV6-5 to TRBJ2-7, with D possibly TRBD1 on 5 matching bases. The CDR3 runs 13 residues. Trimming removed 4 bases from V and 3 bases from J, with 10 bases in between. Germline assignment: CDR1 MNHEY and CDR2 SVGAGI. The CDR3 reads CASSSIDSYEQYF. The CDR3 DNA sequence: TGTGCCAGCAGTTCCATCGACAGCTACGAGCAGTACTTC.

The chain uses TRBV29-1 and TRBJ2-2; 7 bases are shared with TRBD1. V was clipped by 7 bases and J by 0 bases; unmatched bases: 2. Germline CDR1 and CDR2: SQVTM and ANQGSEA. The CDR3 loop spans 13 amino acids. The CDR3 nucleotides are TGCAGCGCTGGGACAGCGAACACCGGGGAGCTGTTTTTT. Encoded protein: CSAGTANTGELFF.

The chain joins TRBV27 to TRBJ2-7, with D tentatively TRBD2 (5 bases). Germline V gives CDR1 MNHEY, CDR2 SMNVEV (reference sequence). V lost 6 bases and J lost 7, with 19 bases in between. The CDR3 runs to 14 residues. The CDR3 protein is CASRLREVASEQYF. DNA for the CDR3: TGTGCCAGCAGATTACGCGAGGTAGCGAGTGAGCAGTACTTC.

CDR3 loop: CASSQDYVRYNEQFF. The DNA of the CDR3 is TGTGCCAGCAGCCAAGATTATGTGCGCTACAATGAGCAGTTCTTC. The rearrangement uses TRBV3-1 (or the pseudogene TRBV3-2) and TRBJ2-1; D call uncertain. CDR1 is LGHDT, CDR2 YNNKEL, per germline (reference sequence). Trimming shortened V by 0 bases and J by 3 bases, and 9 bases separated the two germline ends. There are 15 residues in the CDR3.

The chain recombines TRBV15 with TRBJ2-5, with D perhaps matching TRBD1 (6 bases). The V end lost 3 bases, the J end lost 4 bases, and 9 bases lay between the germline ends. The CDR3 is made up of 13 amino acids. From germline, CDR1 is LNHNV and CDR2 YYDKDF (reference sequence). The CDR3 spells CATSRDSGETQYF. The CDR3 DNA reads TGTGCCACCAGCAGGGACAGCGGAGAGACCCAGTACTTC.

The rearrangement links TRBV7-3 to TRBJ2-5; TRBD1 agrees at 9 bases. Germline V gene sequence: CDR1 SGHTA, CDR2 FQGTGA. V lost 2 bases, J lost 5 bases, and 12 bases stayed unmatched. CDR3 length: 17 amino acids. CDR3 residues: CASSLGLGTGSGETQYF. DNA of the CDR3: TGTGCCAGCAGCTTAGGCTTGGGGACAGGGTCTGGGGAGACCCAGTACTTC. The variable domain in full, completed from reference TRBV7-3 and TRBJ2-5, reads GAGVSQTPSNKVTEKGKYVELRCDPISGHTALYWYRQSLGQGPEFLIYFQGTGAADDSGLPNDRFFAVRPEGSVSTLKIQRTERGDSAVYLCASSLGLGTGSGETQYFGPGTRLLVL.

This CDR3 reads CASSLSGTGGYEQYF. CDR3 nucleotides: TGTGCCAGCAGCTTGTCCGGGACAGGGGGCTACGAGCAGTACTTC. The chain carries TRBV7-2 and TRBJ2-7, with 11 bases that match TRBD1. This CDR3 is 15 amino acids long. The germline CDR1 and CDR2 sequences are SGHTA and FQGNSA. Trimming took 3 bases from V and 3 from J; bases not matched to a gene: 4.

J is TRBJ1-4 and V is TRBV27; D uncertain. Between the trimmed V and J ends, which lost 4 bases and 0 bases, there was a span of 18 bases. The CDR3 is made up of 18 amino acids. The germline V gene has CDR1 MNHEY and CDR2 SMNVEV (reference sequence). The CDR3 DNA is TGTGCCAGCAGTTCAAAGACGGGAAGGTTCGCAACTAATGAAAAACTGTTTTTT. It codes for CASSSKTGRFATNEKLFF.

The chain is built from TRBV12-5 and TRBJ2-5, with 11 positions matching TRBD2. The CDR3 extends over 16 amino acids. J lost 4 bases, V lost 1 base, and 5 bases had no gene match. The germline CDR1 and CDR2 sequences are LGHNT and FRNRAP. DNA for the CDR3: TGTGCTAGTGGTTTGGACATTAGCGGGGGGGGAGAGACCCAGTACTTC. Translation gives CASGLDISGGGETQYF.

In DNA, the CDR3 is TGTGCCAGTACTCCCTCCCACAGTAGAAAAGGTAGCGAGCAGTACTTC. As protein: CASTPSHSRKGSEQYF. The chain employs TRBV19 and TRBJ2-7; no firm D call. The CDR3 contains 16 residues. Germline-derived CDR1 and CDR2 are LNHDA and SQIVND (reference sequence). V was cut by 7 bases and J by 6 bases, with 25 bases left in between.

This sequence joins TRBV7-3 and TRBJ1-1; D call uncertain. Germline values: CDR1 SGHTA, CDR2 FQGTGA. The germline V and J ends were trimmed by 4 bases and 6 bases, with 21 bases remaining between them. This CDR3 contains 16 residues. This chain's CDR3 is CASSSTSGLTDSEAFF. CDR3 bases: TGTGCCAGCAGCTCCACTTCAGGTCTTACGGACTCTGAAGCTTTCTTT.

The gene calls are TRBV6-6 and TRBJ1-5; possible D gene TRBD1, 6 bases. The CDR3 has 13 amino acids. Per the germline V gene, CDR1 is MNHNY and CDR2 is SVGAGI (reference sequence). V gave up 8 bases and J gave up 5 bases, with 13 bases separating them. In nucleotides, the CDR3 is TGTGCCAGCCTCAGGGGTGTGGATCAGCCCCAGCATTTT. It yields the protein CASLRGVDQPQHF.

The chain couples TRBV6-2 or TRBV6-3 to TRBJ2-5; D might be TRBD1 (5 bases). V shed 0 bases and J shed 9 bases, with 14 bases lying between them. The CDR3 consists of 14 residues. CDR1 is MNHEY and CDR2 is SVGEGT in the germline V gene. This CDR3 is CASSYSIGASPQYF. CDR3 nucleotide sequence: TGTGCCAGCAGTTACTCGATTGGGGCCTCACCCCAGTACTTC.

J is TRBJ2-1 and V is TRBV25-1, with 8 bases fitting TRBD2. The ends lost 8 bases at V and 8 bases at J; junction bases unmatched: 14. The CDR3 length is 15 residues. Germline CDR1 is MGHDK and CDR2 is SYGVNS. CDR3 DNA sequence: TGTGCCAGCTCTGGATTCGGGGGGGTTTCGTATGAGCAGTTCTTC. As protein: CASSGFGGVSYEQFF.

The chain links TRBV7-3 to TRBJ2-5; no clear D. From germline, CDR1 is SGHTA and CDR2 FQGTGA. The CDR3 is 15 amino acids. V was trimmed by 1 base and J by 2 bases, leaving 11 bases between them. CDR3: CASSLIGTTQETQYF. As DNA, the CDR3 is TGTGCCAGCAGCTTAATCGGAACGACACAAGAGACCCAGTACTTC.

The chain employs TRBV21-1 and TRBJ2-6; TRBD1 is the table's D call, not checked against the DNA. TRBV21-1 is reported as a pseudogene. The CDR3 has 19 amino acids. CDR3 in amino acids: CASSKRRQTGGSGANVLTF. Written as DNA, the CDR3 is TGTGCCAGCAGCAAACGACGGCAGACAGGGGGCTCGGGGGCCAACGTCCTGACTTTC.

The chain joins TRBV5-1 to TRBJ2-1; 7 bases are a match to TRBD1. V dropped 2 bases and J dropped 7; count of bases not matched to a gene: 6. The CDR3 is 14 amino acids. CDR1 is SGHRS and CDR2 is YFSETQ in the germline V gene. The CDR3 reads CASSLQGLVNEQFF. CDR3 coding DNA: TGCGCCAGCAGCTTACAGGGGCTGGTAAATGAGCAGTTCTTC.

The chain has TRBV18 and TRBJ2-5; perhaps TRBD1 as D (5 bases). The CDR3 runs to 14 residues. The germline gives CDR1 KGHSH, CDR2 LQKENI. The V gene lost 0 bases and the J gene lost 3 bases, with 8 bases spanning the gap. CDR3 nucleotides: TGTGCCAGCTCACCACCTAACAGGAAAGAGACCCAGTACTTC. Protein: CASSPPNRKETQYF.

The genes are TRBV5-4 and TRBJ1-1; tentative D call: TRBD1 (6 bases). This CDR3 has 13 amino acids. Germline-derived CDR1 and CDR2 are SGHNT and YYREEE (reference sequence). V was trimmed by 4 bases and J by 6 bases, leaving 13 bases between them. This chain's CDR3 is CASSQKGVAEAFF. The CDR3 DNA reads TGTGCCAGCAGCCAGAAGGGGGTAGCTGAAGCTTTCTTT.

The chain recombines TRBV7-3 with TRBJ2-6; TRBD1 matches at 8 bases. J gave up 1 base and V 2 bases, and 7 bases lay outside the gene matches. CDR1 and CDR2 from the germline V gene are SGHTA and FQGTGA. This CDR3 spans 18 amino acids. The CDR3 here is CASSLQGAIRSGANVLTF. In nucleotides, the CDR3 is TGTGCCAGCAGCTTACAGGGGGCGATCCGTTCTGGGGCCAACGTCCTGACTTTC.